A selection of T cell receptor beta chains follows, all from one sample in a study of a mutant IDH1 vaccine in newly diagnosed glioma. Only in-frame clones appear in the TCRdb table, and some are missing; sequencing was by immunoSEQ multiplex PCR. The repertoire includes over 35,000 clones, around 85% of them detected once, and about 2.4% sits in the top ten. Their recognized antigens are unknown. The sample consisted of PBMCs, taken from a glioma patient whose treatment included an IDH1 peptide vaccine. The receptors were gathered from a woman between 18 and 29 years old with glioma. Some clones in this sample may be carry-over from other donors' samples. The CDR3 runs from the conserved cysteine through the conserved F or W. Fields, in order: CDR3 DNA, CDR3 protein, clone size, D gene, J gene, V gene. D genes are given only for firm matches. Expanded clones get a size class; other rows say once, few or many, or leave the size out.

TGTGCCAGCAGCCTACCGCCTAGCCACATTCAGTACTTC	CASSLPPSHIQYF	-	-	TRBJ2-4	TRBV11-1
TGTGCCAGCAAAAAAGGGGCAGGGGGCGGTCCAATGAACACTGAAGCTTTCTTT	CASKKGAGGGPMNTEAFF	few	TRBD1	TRBJ1-1	TRBV6-8
TGTGCCACCAGCCCCCGGGACTATGACACAGATACGCAGTATTTT	CATSPRDYDTDTQYF	-	TRBD2	TRBJ2-3	TRBV15
TGTGCCAGCAGCTTTGAACTCGGCAATGAGCAGTTCTTC	CASSFELGNEQFF	-	-	TRBJ2-1	TRBV7-2
TGCGCCAGCAGCGGCGGGAGGTTCACAGATACGCAGTATTTT	CASSGGRFTDTQYF	-	TRBD2	TRBJ2-3	TRBV5-1
TGTGCCAGCAGCGAACGGAGGGGCAACGAGCAGTACTTC	CASSERRGNEQYF	-	-	TRBJ2-7	TRBV7-9
TGTGCCAGCAGCTTAGCGAGGCGCGGGATCGATGAGCAGTTCTTC	CASSLARRGIDEQFF	-	-	TRBJ2-1	TRBV7-9
TGCAGCGTTGGGCCGGGGCTATACGAGCAGTACTTC	CSVGPGLYEQYF	-	-	TRBJ2-7	TRBV29-1
TGTGCCAGTAGTATGGGGGGCAGGGCTGGGGCCAACGTCCTGACTTTC	CASSMGGRAGANVLTF	-	-	TRBJ2-6	TRBV19
TGTGCCAGCAGGGAGACAGGGCTCACCGGGGAGCTGTTTTTT	CASRETGLTGELFF	-	TRBD1	TRBJ2-2	TRBV11-1
TGTGCCAGCAGCGATCCAGGGTACGAGCAGTACTTC	CASSDPGYEQYF	-	-	TRBJ2-7	TRBV7-9
TGCGCCAGCAGTGAGTCCGGGACAGGGAGAGATACGCAGTATTTT	CASSESGTGRDTQYF	-	TRBD1	TRBJ2-3	TRBV10-2
TGTGCCAGCAGCTTTAGGTGGGAGCCGCATGGCTACACCTTC	CASSFRWEPHGYTF	-	-	TRBJ1-2	TRBV7-8
TGTGCCAGACAAAAAAACGGCTCCTATAATTCACCCCTCCACTTT	CARQKNGSYNSPLHF	-	-	TRBJ1-6	TRBV7-8
TGTGCCAGCAGCGTAGGACAGGGGGCCTACGAGCAGTACTTC	CASSVGQGAYEQYF	-	TRBD1	TRBJ2-7	TRBV9
TGTGCCTGGAGTGGGTGGGCGACTCAAGAGACCCAGTACTTC	CAWSGWATQETQYF	-	-	TRBJ2-5	TRBV30
TGTGCCAGCAGCTTACACAAGGGACGACAAGAGACCCAGTACTTC	CASSLHKGRQETQYF	-	-	TRBJ2-5	TRBV7-2
TGTGCCAGCTCACCACCGGAGGGCGGGTCACCCCTCCACTTT	CASSPPEGGSPLHF	-	-	TRBJ1-6	TRBV18
TGTGCCAGCAGCTTGATACTAGCGGGAAACACAGATACGCAGTATTTT	CASSLILAGNTDTQYF	once	TRBD2	TRBJ2-3	TRBV5-6
TGTGCCAGCAGCTTAATTCTGGGAGAGACGCCTAAACCCCCCTACGAGCAGTACTTC	CASSLILGETPKPPYEQYF	-	-	TRBJ2-7	TRBV7-3
TGTGCCACCAAGACAGAAGTCTATGGCTACACCTTC	CATKTEVYGYTF	-	-	TRBJ1-2	TRBV2
TGTGCCAGCAGCTACCTTTCTGGGGCCAACGTCCTGACTTTC	CASSYLSGANVLTF	-	-	TRBJ2-6	TRBV28
TGTGCCATGCGAGCCTTGGGGGCCCAAGAGACCCAGTACTTC	CAMRALGAQETQYF	-	-	TRBJ2-5	TRBV6-1
TGTGCCAGCAGCCTTGACAGGGGGCGCAACTATGGCTACACCTTC	CASSLDRGRNYGYTF	-	TRBD1	TRBJ1-2	TRBV27
TGTGCCTTCCAGGGCGACAACGAAGGGGTGCAGTACTTC	CAFQGDNEGVQYF	-	-	TRBJ2-7	TRBV30
TGTGCCAGCTCACCAGTGGGGGTCCACGAGCAGTACTTC	CASSPVGVHEQYF	-	-	TRBJ2-7	TRBV18
TGTGCCAGCAGTTCCGGGGTATATGGAAACACCATATATTTT	CASSSGVYGNTIYF	-	-	TRBJ1-3	TRBV7-2
TGTGCCAGCGTTGAGGGATTTGGTGAGCAGTTCTTC	CASVEGFGEQFF	-	-	TRBJ2-1	TRBV6-6
TGCGCCAGCAGCCAAGCCCGTATCGCGGGGGGTAATGAGCAGTTCTTC	CASSQARIAGGNEQFF	-	TRBD2	TRBJ2-1	TRBV4-1
TGTGCCAGCAGTGAAGCGGGGGGCCGTAAGCTCACAGATACGCAGTATTTT	CASSEAGGRKLTDTQYF	-	-	TRBJ2-3	TRBV2
TGTGCCAGCAGTCCTAATGGGCCCACCTACGAGCAGTACTTC	CASSPNGPTYEQYF	few	-	TRBJ2-7	TRBV7-2
TGTGCCAGCAGTCTTCGGACTAGCGGGAGGGGAACGGACAATGAGCAGTTCTTC	CASSLRTSGRGTDNEQFF	-	TRBD2	TRBJ2-1	TRBV27
TGTGCCAGCAGTCCGACAGGGGGCAACTACAATGAGCAGTTCTTC	CASSPTGGNYNEQFF	-	TRBD1	TRBJ2-1	TRBV6-5
TGTGCCAGCAGCTTTAGAGCGGGGGGGCCCAACGAGCAGTACTTC	CASSFRAGGPNEQYF	-	TRBD2	TRBJ2-7	TRBV7-9
TGTGCCAGCAGCTTAGGCGTGCCCCAGAGGGGGCCAGGAAACACCATATATTTT	CASSLGVPQRGPGNTIYF	-	TRBD1	TRBJ1-3	TRBV11-2
TGCGCCAGCAGGGGATTCCGGACAGGGGCTTTTCAGCCCCAGCATTTT	CASRGFRTGAFQPQHF	once	TRBD1	TRBJ1-5	TRBV23-1
TGTGCCAGCAGTCGGACAGGGGTAGGGCAGCCCCAGCATTTT	CASSRTGVGQPQHF	-	TRBD1	TRBJ1-5	TRBV2
TGTGCCAGCAGTGAACCTAGCGGGAGGGGCAGCTCCTACAATGAGCAGTTCTTC	CASSEPSGRGSSYNEQFF	-	TRBD2	TRBJ2-1	TRBV25-1
TGCAGCGTTGAAGGGGGGTCCGGGAGGGCCACCGGGGAGCTGTTTTTT	CSVEGGSGRATGELFF	-	TRBD2	TRBJ2-2	TRBV29-1
TGTGCCAGCAGCGCCCCGGGACTAGCTTACAATGAGCAGTTCTTC	CASSAPGLAYNEQFF	-	TRBD2	TRBJ2-1	TRBV28
TGTGCCAGCAGTGCTAGGGGGAGCTCCTACGAGCAGTACTTC	CASSARGSSYEQYF	-	-	TRBJ2-7	TRBV6-1
TGCGCCAGCAGCCCTCCGGGAGGAGAGGGTCTTGGCTACACCTTC	CASSPPGGEGLGYTF	-	-	TRBJ1-2	TRBV23-1
TGCAGCGGAACCAGGGGGCCGTTGACTGAAGCTTTCTTT	CSGTRGPLTEAFF	-	TRBD1	TRBJ1-1	TRBV29-1
TGTGCCAGCAGTGACTTTCAATCCAGGGAAGCCAAAAACATTCAGTACTTC	CASSDFQSREAKNIQYF	-	-	TRBJ2-4	TRBV6-4
TGTGCCAGCAGCTTAGGACTAGGGTACAATGAGCAGTTCTTC	CASSLGLGYNEQFF	once	-	TRBJ2-1	TRBV11-2